The subject of this entry is one T cell receptor beta chain. One end of the junction fails to match germline, which may point to a read error. MiXCR was run by TCRdb on the RT-PCR reads, yielding one entry per CDR3 protein. Here the sample spans 70,000 to 75,000 distinct CDR3 sequences, 26% being singletons. The germline gives CDR1 LNHNV, CDR2 YYDKDF (reference sequence). CDR3 length: 14 amino acids. This entry is derived from a study of patients and donors after allogeneic stem cell transplantation. The TCR sequence derives from a human donor who was either an allogeneic HSCT recipient or a stem cell or donor lymphocyte infusion donor (not recorded which). It is not recorded whose cells these are; they may come from a transplant donor. The sequenced sample was blood, either unsorted or a sorted T cell fraction (not recorded which). This rearrangement joins TRBV15 to TRBJ2-3, with 13 positions matching TRBD2. In DNA form, the CDR3 reads TGTGCCTCCAGACTAGCGGGAGGTGGGGATACGCAGTATTTT. It yields the protein CASRLAGGGDTQYF.